These 3 T cell receptor beta chains were sequenced from one sample in a study of T cells after yellow fever vaccination. TCRdb re-called the 5' RACE reads through MiXCR, storing one row per CDR3 protein. Here the sample spans hundreds of thousands of distinct CDR3 sequences, under 15% being singletons. The sequences come from CD4+ T cells sorted from PBMCs, collected 15 days after the yellow fever booster vaccination. The receptors were gathered from a man younger than 30 who received the YFV17D yellow fever vaccine.

The CDR3: CASSQLRGNYNEQFF. CDR3 coding DNA: TGCGCCAGCAGCCAATTACGGGGGAACTACAATGAGCAGTTCTTC. The chain recombines TRBV4-3 with TRBJ2-1; TRBD2 is a possible D gene (6 bases). Germline values: CDR1 LGHNA, CDR2 YSLEER. The germline V and J ends were trimmed by 2 bases and 3 bases, with 11 bases remaining between them. The length of the CDR3 is 15 residues.

The CDR3 region has the DNA TGTGCCAGCAGCGTAGCTGGGACTAGCGAGGAGACCCAGTACTTC. Translated, it gives CASSVAGTSEETQYF. V usage is TRBV9 and J usage is TRBJ2-5, with 10 bases aligning to TRBD2. Germline V lookup: CDR1 SGDLS, CDR2 YYNGEE. This CDR3 comprises 15 residues. V was clipped by 0 bases and J by 5 bases; unmatched bases: 4.

This clonotype has only a few counts. The rearrangement joins TRBV24-1 to TRBJ2-2; no clear D gene. This CDR3 has 15 amino acids. Germline CDR1 is KGHDR and CDR2 is SFDVKD. V lost 3 bases, J lost 3 bases, and 10 bases lay in between. CDR3 loop: CATSDSRLYTGELFF. CDR3 nucleotides: TGTGCCACCAGTGATAGCAGGCTATACACCGGGGAGCTGTTTTTT.